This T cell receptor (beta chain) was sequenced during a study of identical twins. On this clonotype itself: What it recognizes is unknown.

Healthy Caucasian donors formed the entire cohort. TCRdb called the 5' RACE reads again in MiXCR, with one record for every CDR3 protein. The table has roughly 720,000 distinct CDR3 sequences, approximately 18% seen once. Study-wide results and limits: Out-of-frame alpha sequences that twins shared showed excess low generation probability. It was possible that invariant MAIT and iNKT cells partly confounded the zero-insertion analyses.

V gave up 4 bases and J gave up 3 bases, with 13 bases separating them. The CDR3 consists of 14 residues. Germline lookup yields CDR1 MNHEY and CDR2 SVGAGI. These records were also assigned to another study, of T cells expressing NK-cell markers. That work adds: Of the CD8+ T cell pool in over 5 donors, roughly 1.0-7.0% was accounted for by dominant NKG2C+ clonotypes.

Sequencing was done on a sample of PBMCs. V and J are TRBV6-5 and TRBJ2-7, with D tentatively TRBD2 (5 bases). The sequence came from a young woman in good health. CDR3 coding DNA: TGTGCCAGCAGTTGGACGGGAATGAACTACGAGCAGTACTTC. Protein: CASSWTGMNYEQYF.